In this sample, the clone carrying this TCR beta chain turned up once. The antigen remains unidentified. Looked up from germline, CDR1 is DFQATT and CDR2 is SNEGSKA (reference sequence). The CDR3 sequence is 12 residues long. The source of the sample is a study of blood T cells in healthy people across ages. Overall study results and limits: The fall in TCR beta diversity per million T cells was roughly linear with age. PBMC samples, being unsorted, prevented any conclusive comparison of naive and antigen-experienced cells.

Healthy Caucasians from Russia aged roughly 6 to 90 served as donors. Each sample had at least 6 million PBMCs isolated. The use of a sample-barcoded 5' primer and a J-beta primer mix characterized a second PCR of roughly 6 to 11 cycles. A single record per CDR3 protein comes from TCRdb applying MiXCR to the 5' RACE reads. There are 920,000 or so distinct CDR3 sequences in the sample; more than 40% occur only once, and approximately 20% lies in the top ten. The rearrangement joins TRBV20-1 to TRBJ2-5; 9 bases map to TRBD2. This receptor was obtained from an older woman in good health. Material: blood. This chain's CDR3 is CSISGRSNEQYF. In DNA, the CDR3 is TGCTCGATTAGCGGGAGAAGTAATGAGCAGTACTTC.